The rows below give T cell receptor beta chains drawn from one sample of a study of T cell therapy after organ transplantation. No antigen has been identified for these receptors. Here immunoSEQ multiplex PCR was the method, and the copy in TCRdb shows in-frame clones only, minus some. Of about 3,400 clones in the sample, roughly 69% are singletons; the top ten hold around 39%. This specimen consisted of CD8+ T cells from blood, obtained after autologous CMV-specific T cell therapy. The receptors here all came from a human patient who had received a solid organ transplant and had CMV disease. The T cells may partly be graft donor cells. The CDR3 runs from the conserved cysteine through the conserved F or W. Fields, in order: CDR3 length, V gene, J gene, clone size, D gene, CDR3 protein, CDR3 DNA. A D gene is named only where the DNA matches it firmly. Where a row states a size, it is once, few, many or the class of an expanded clone; other rows omit it.

CDR3 length: 14; V gene: TRBV4-1; J gene: TRBJ2-3; clone size: once; D gene: .; CDR3 protein: CASSLYRVSDTQYF; CDR3 DNA: TGCGCCAGCAGCCTTTACAGGGTCTCAGATACGCAGTATTTT
CDR3 length: 15; V gene: TRBV6-5; J gene: TRBJ2-6; clone size: few; D gene: .; CDR3 protein: CASSTGAGGANVLTF; CDR3 DNA: TGTGCCAGCAGCACTGGGGCGGGAGGGGCCAACGTCCTGACTTTC
CDR3 length: 14; V gene: TRBV5-8; J gene: TRBJ2-1; clone size: .; D gene: .; CDR3 protein: CASSLGGSYNEQFF; CDR3 DNA: TGTGCCAGCAGCTTGGGGGGATCCTACAATGAGCAGTTCTTC
CDR3 length: 14; V gene: TRBV5-4; J gene: TRBJ2-4; clone size: .; D gene: .; CDR3 protein: CASRVMGAKNIQYF; CDR3 DNA: TGTGCCAGCAGGGTGATGGGGGCCAAAAACATTCAGTACTTC
CDR3 length: 17; V gene: TRBV14; J gene: TRBJ2-5; clone size: .; D gene: .; CDR3 protein: CASSLRVAGTARETQYF; CDR3 DNA: TGTGCCAGCAGCCTGAGGGTCGCGGGGACTGCGAGGGAGACCCAGTACTTC
CDR3 length: 15; V gene: TRBV6-5; J gene: TRBJ2-5; clone size: .; D gene: TRBD1; CDR3 protein: CASKSWGTAQETQYF; CDR3 DNA: TGTGCCAGCAAGAGCTGGGGGACAGCCCAAGAGACCCAGTACTTC
CDR3 length: 16; V gene: TRBV27; J gene: TRBJ2-7; clone size: .; D gene: .; CDR3 protein: CASSQSEGALSYEQYF; CDR3 DNA: TGTGCCAGCAGCCAATCTGAGGGAGCCCTCTCCTACGAGCAGTACTTC
CDR3 length: 19; V gene: TRBV28; J gene: TRBJ2-2; clone size: .; D gene: .; CDR3 protein: CASSSHRTGAASNTGELFF; CDR3 DNA: TGTGCCAGCAGTTCCCATCGGACGGGGGCAGCATCGAACACCGGGGAGCTGTTTTTT
CDR3 length: 11; V gene: TRBV4-1; J gene: TRBJ1-1; clone size: .; D gene: .; CDR3 protein: CASSQAMEAFF; CDR3 DNA: TGCGCCAGCAGCCAAGCCATGGAAGCTTTCTTT
CDR3 length: 14; V gene: TRBV14; J gene: TRBJ2-7; clone size: .; D gene: .; CDR3 protein: CASSKRVPPYEQYF; CDR3 DNA: TGTGCCAGCAGCAAACGGGTTCCTCCCTACGAGCAGTACTTC
CDR3 length: 16; V gene: TRBV7-2; J gene: TRBJ2-5; clone size: .; D gene: TRBD1; CDR3 protein: CASSLGVDRARETQYF; CDR3 DNA: TGTGCCAGCAGCTTAGGAGTAGACAGGGCACGGGAGACCCAGTACTTC
CDR3 length: 15; V gene: TRBV15; J gene: TRBJ2-6; clone size: .; D gene: .; CDR3 protein: CATSRGSSGANVLTF; CDR3 DNA: TGTGCCACCAGCAGAGGCAGCTCTGGGGCCAACGTCCTGACTTTC
CDR3 length: 15; V gene: TRBV6-4; J gene: TRBJ2-6; clone size: .; D gene: .; CDR3 protein: CASSDSISGANVLTF; CDR3 DNA: TGTGCCAGCAGTGACTCGATATCTGGGGCCAACGTCCTGACTTTC
CDR3 length: 14; V gene: TRBV19; J gene: TRBJ2-2; clone size: .; D gene: .; CDR3 protein: CDLCKVGEHRGAVF; CDR3 DNA: TGTGATCTTTGCAAGGTGGGGGAACACCGGGGAGCTGTTTTT
CDR3 length: 15; V gene: TRBV7-9; J gene: TRBJ1-2; clone size: once; D gene: .; CDR3 protein: CASSYATGTAYGYTF; CDR3 DNA: TGTGCCAGCAGTTACGCGACCGGGACGGCCTATGGCTACACCTTC
CDR3 length: 14; V gene: TRBV27; J gene: TRBJ2-7; clone size: .; D gene: TRBD1; CDR3 protein: CASSGQGSSYEQYF; CDR3 DNA: TGTGCCAGCAGCGGACAGGGGTCCTCCTACGAGCAGTACTTC
CDR3 length: 14; V gene: TRBV27; J gene: TRBJ2-2; clone size: .; D gene: .; CDR3 protein: CASSFQLGTGELFF; CDR3 DNA: TGTGCCAGCAGTTTTCAGTTGGGCACCGGGGAGCTGTTTTTT
CDR3 length: 15; V gene: TRBV10-3; J gene: TRBJ1-5; clone size: .; D gene: .; CDR3 protein: CAISESMGSNQPQHF; CDR3 DNA: TGTGCCATCAGTGAGTCGATGGGAAGCAATCAGCCCCAGCATTTT
CDR3 length: 16; V gene: TRBV14; J gene: TRBJ1-3; clone size: .; D gene: TRBD1; CDR3 protein: CASSARDRGLGNTIYF; CDR3 DNA: TGTGCCAGCAGCGCCCGTGACAGGGGCCTTGGAAACACCATATATTTT
CDR3 length: 12; V gene: TRBV30; J gene: TRBJ1-3; clone size: .; D gene: .; CDR3 protein: CAWSGIGNTIYF; CDR3 DNA: TGTGCCTGGAGCGGCATCGGAAACACCATATATTTT
CDR3 length: 12; V gene: TRBV2; J gene: TRBJ1-1; clone size: .; D gene: .; CDR3 protein: CATLGKNTEAFF; CDR3 DNA: TGTGCCACCCTGGGGAAGAACACTGAAGCTTTCTTT
CDR3 length: 15; V gene: TRBV5-6; J gene: TRBJ2-7; clone size: .; D gene: TRBD1; CDR3 protein: CASSSAEQGANEQYF; CDR3 DNA: TGTGCCAGCAGCTCCGCTGAGCAGGGGGCGAACGAGCAGTACTTC
CDR3 length: 16; V gene: TRBV9; J gene: TRBJ2-5; clone size: .; D gene: TRBD2; CDR3 protein: CASSLLAGGDQETQYF; CDR3 DNA: TGTGCCAGCAGCTTATTAGCGGGAGGGGACCAAGAGACCCAGTACTTC
CDR3 length: 12; V gene: TRBV6-1; J gene: TRBJ1-3; clone size: .; D gene: .; CDR3 protein: CASSETGNTIYF; CDR3 DNA: TGTGCCAGCAGTGAGACAGGAAACACCATATATTTT
CDR3 length: 11; V gene: TRBV7-8; J gene: TRBJ1-2; clone size: .; D gene: .; CDR3 protein: CASSLYYGYTF; CDR3 DNA: TGTGCCAGCAGCTTATACTATGGCTACACCTTC
CDR3 length: 14; V gene: TRBV6-1; J gene: TRBJ2-2; clone size: .; D gene: .; CDR3 protein: CASSGAVDTGELFF; CDR3 DNA: TGTGCCAGCAGCGGGGCAGTGGACACCGGGGAGCTGTTTTTT
CDR3 length: 13; V gene: TRBV5-1; J gene: TRBJ2-1; clone size: few; D gene: .; CDR3 protein: CASSEVGLNEQFF; CDR3 DNA: TGCGCCAGCAGCGAGGTCGGGCTCAATGAGCAGTTCTTC
CDR3 length: 18; V gene: TRBV25-1; J gene: TRBJ2-7; clone size: .; D gene: .; CDR3 protein: CASSEFGTSSEGRYEQYF; CDR3 DNA: TGTGCCAGCAGTGAATTTGGGACGAGCTCAGAGGGACGCTACGAGCAGTACTTC
CDR3 length: 13; V gene: TRBV15; J gene: TRBJ2-5; clone size: .; D gene: .; CDR3 protein: CATSREVGETQYF; CDR3 DNA: TGTGCCACCAGCAGGGAGGTCGGTGAGACCCAGTACTTC
CDR3 length: 18; V gene: TRBV2; J gene: TRBJ2-1; clone size: .; D gene: TRBD2; CDR3 protein: CASRDGTWTSGRWDEQFF; CDR3 DNA: TGTGCCAGCAGGGACGGGACTTGGACTAGCGGGAGGTGGGATGAGCAGTTCTTC
CDR3 length: 15; V gene: TRBV6-4; J gene: TRBJ2-6; clone size: once; D gene: .; CDR3 protein: CASSSSGAGANVLTF; CDR3 DNA: TGTGCCAGCAGTTCTTCAGGGGCTGGGGCCAACGTCCTGACTTTC
CDR3 length: 17; V gene: TRBV4-3; J gene: TRBJ2-7; clone size: few; D gene: TRBD2; CDR3 protein: CASSQAPDGGSSYEQYF; CDR3 DNA: TGCGCCAGCAGCCAAGCCCCTGACGGGGGGAGCTCCTACGAGCAGTACTTC
CDR3 length: 13; V gene: TRBV13; J gene: TRBJ1-2; clone size: once; D gene: .; CDR3 protein: CASSSGTVYGYTF; CDR3 DNA: TGTGCCAGCAGCTCGGGGACGGTTTATGGCTACACCTTC
CDR3 length: 12; V gene: TRBV11-1; J gene: TRBJ2-5; clone size: .; D gene: .; CDR3 protein: CASSLAAGTQYF; CDR3 DNA: TGTGCCAGCAGCTTAGCGGCGGGAACCCAGTACTTC
CDR3 length: 14; V gene: TRBV15; J gene: TRBJ1-1; clone size: few; D gene: .; CDR3 protein: CATSRDMGNTEAFF; CDR3 DNA: TGTGCCACCAGCAGAGATATGGGGAACACTGAAGCTTTCTTT
CDR3 length: 13; V gene: TRBV6-5; J gene: TRBJ1-2; clone size: .; D gene: .; CDR3 protein: CASSYSKGTGYTF; CDR3 DNA: TGTGCCAGCAGTTACTCGAAAGGAACGGGCTACACCTTC
CDR3 length: 15; V gene: TRBV19; J gene: TRBJ2-3; clone size: once; D gene: TRBD2; CDR3 protein: CASSIQAGVSDTQYF; CDR3 DNA: TGTGCCAGTAGTATTCAAGCGGGAGTGTCAGATACGCAGTATTTT
CDR3 length: 17; V gene: TRBV9; J gene: TRBJ2-3; clone size: .; D gene: .; CDR3 protein: CASSADPGRRGTDTQYF; CDR3 DNA: TGTGCCAGCAGCGCCGACCCGGGCCGGCGGGGCACAGATACGCAGTATTTT
CDR3 length: 15; V gene: TRBV9; J gene: TRBJ2-5; clone size: .; D gene: TRBD2; CDR3 protein: CASSALAGGRETQYF; CDR3 DNA: TGTGCCAGCAGTGCCCTAGCGGGGGGGAGGGAGACCCAGTACTTC
CDR3 length: 12; V gene: TRBV10-3; J gene: TRBJ2-3; clone size: .; D gene: .; CDR3 protein: CAISENADTQYF; CDR3 DNA: TGTGCCATCAGTGAGAACGCAGATACGCAGTATTTT
CDR3 length: 17; V gene: TRBV7-2; J gene: TRBJ2-3; clone size: few; D gene: .; CDR3 protein: CASSPSPRRTLTDTQYF; CDR3 DNA: TGTGCCAGCAGCCCCTCCCCCCGGCGAACCCTCACAGATACGCAGTATTTT
CDR3 length: 13; V gene: TRBV11-2; J gene: TRBJ2-1; clone size: .; D gene: .; CDR3 protein: CASSLVNYNEQFF; CDR3 DNA: TGTGCCAGCAGTCTGGTTAACTACAATGAGCAGTTCTTC
CDR3 length: 16; V gene: TRBV11-2; J gene: TRBJ2-3; clone size: .; D gene: TRBD1; CDR3 protein: CASSLGTGGATDTQYF; CDR3 DNA: TGTGCCAGCAGCCTAGGGACAGGGGGCGCGACAGATACGCAGTATTTT
CDR3 length: 13; V gene: TRBV11-2; J gene: TRBJ2-5; clone size: .; D gene: .; CDR3 protein: CASSPDSQETQYF; CDR3 DNA: TGTGCCAGCAGCCCCGATAGCCAAGAGACCCAGTACTTC
CDR3 length: 15; V gene: TRBV27; J gene: TRBJ2-1; clone size: .; D gene: .; CDR3 protein: CASSPRLGGRHEQFF; CDR3 DNA: TGTGCCAGCAGTCCCAGACTCGGTGGACGCCATGAGCAGTTCTTC
CDR3 length: 15; V gene: TRBV29-1; J gene: TRBJ2-3; clone size: .; D gene: TRBD2; CDR3 protein: CSVGSLTSITDTQYF; CDR3 DNA: TGCAGCGTTGGGTCTCTGACTAGCATCACAGATACGCAGTATTTT
CDR3 length: 14; V gene: TRBV27; J gene: TRBJ2-3; clone size: .; D gene: .; CDR3 protein: CASSFRLPTDTQYF; CDR3 DNA: TGTGCCAGCAGTTTCAGACTGCCCACAGATACGCAGTATTTT
CDR3 length: 12; V gene: TRBV7-2; J gene: TRBJ2-7; clone size: once; D gene: .; CDR3 protein: CASSLGYYEQYF; CDR3 DNA: TGTGCCAGCAGCTTAGGATACTACGAGCAGTACTTC
CDR3 length: 15; V gene: TRBV5-6; J gene: TRBJ1-5; clone size: .; D gene: .; CDR3 protein: CASSFGTKSNQPQHF; CDR3 DNA: TGTGCCAGCAGCTTTGGTACGAAGAGCAATCAGCCCCAGCATTTT
CDR3 length: 15; V gene: TRBV7-9; J gene: TRBJ2-3; clone size: .; D gene: .; CDR3 protein: CASSVGSPSTDTQYF; CDR3 DNA: TGTGCCAGCAGCGTTGGATCCCCTAGCACAGATACGCAGTATTTT
CDR3 length: 14; V gene: TRBV5-5; J gene: TRBJ2-2; clone size: .; D gene: .; CDR3 protein: CASSLVEDTGELFF; CDR3 DNA: TGTGCCAGCAGCTTGGTTGAGGACACCGGGGAGCTGTTTTTT
CDR3 length: 15; V gene: TRBV14; J gene: TRBJ1-1; clone size: .; D gene: .; CDR3 protein: CASTPPRVIYTEAFF; CDR3 DNA: TGTGCCAGCACTCCTCCCCGGGTCATCTACACTGAAGCTTTCTTT
CDR3 length: 13; V gene: TRBV13; J gene: TRBJ1-1; clone size: .; D gene: TRBD1; CDR3 protein: CASSDRVGTEAFF; CDR3 DNA: TGTGCCAGCAGCGACAGGGTTGGCACTGAAGCTTTCTTT
CDR3 length: 13; V gene: TRBV30; J gene: TRBJ1-4; clone size: .; D gene: TRBD1; CDR3 protein: CAWSVIRGEKLFF; CDR3 DNA: TGTGCCTGGAGTGTTATCAGGGGGGAAAAACTGTTTTTT
CDR3 length: 16; V gene: TRBV5-6; J gene: TRBJ2-7; clone size: .; D gene: .; CDR3 protein: CASSTPTTGLHYEQYF; CDR3 DNA: TGTGCCAGCAGCACACCGACTACTGGACTGCACTACGAGCAGTACTTC